What follows are 3 T cell receptor beta chains derived from one specimen sequenced in a study of T cell responses to AZD1222 COVID-19 vaccine. Libraries were prepared by immunoSEQ multiplex PCR; TCRdb keeps only in-frame clonotypes and omits some of them. The sample includes about 160,000 clones, approximately 93% seen only once; the top ten take approximately 0.97%. The starting material was peripheral blood, obtained on day 0 of AZD1222 vaccination. The receptors shown here come from an adult in good health.

The gene calls are TRBV3-1 (or the pseudogene TRBV3-2) and TRBJ2-7; D is possibly TRBD2 (6 bases). The CDR3 covers 17 residues. CDR1 LGHDT and CDR2 YNNKEL come from the germline V gene (reference sequence). The germline V and J ends were trimmed by 2 bases and 4 bases, with 21 bases remaining between them. The CDR3 sequence is CASSQLGGAATPYEQYF. The CDR3 DNA reads as TGTGCCAGCAGCCAATTGGGGGGAGCGGCAACACCTTACGAGCAGTACTTC.

The chain links TRBV5-1 to TRBJ2-6; D is unclear. V was cut by 4 bases and J by 4 bases, with 12 bases left in between. Germline V gives CDR1 SGHRS, CDR2 YFSETQ. This CDR3 spans 15 amino acids. The CDR3 DNA reads as TGCGCCAGCAGCCCGATGGGGTCCGGGGCCAACGTCCTGACTTTC. Its translation: CASSPMGSGANVLTF.

The J gene is TRBJ2-6, the V gene TRBV18; TRBD1 matches at 7 bases. This CDR3 is built from 16 residues. Germline CDR1 KGHSH, CDR2 LQKENI. Trimming at V came to 2 bases and at J to 4 bases, leaving 5 bases not matched to a gene. CDR3 sequence (DNA): TGTGCCAGCTCACCAACCACAGGGGCCGGGGCCAACGTCCTGACTTTC. Translating gives CASSPTTGAGANVLTF.